The T cell receptor beta chain described here comes from a study of OX40 agonist ivuxolimab in advanced cancers. Study details: Patients received ivuxolimab, an intravenous treatment, every 2 weeks at 0.01 to 10 mg/kg. Patients achieving partial responses numbered three: one hepatocellular carcinoma case and two cutaneous melanoma cases.

Here immunoSEQ multiplex PCR was the method, and the copy in TCRdb shows in-frame clones only, minus some. The sample contains 80,000 or so clones, 87% of which appear only once. The sequence derives from an adult with an advanced solid tumor such as melanoma, head and neck, liver or kidney cancer. Sequenced here: CD4+ or CD8+ T cells sorted from blood, sampled in a trial of the OX40 agonist ivuxolimab.

CDR3 nucleotide sequence: TGTGCCACCGCGGGACAGGGATACACCGGGGAGCTGTTTTTT. Protein product: CATAGQGYTGELFF. This chain uses TRBV7-7 with TRBJ2-2, with 9 bases fitting TRBD1. With V trimmed by 10 bases and J by 3 bases, 6 bases remained unmatched. Germline lookup yields CDR1 SSHAT and CDR2 FNYEAQ (reference sequence). This CDR3 has 14 residues.